This passage covers 28 T cell receptor beta chains from one sample sequenced in a study of CD8 T cells in Susac syndrome. Random-hexamer reverse transcription was applied to roughly 0.5 to 1 ug RNA. TCRdb reprocessed the immunoSEQ multiplex PCR reads with MiXCR, giving one entry per CDR3 protein. Of under 200,000 distinct CDR3 sequences listed, about 94% are singletons. Input material: CD4+ T cells from PBMCs. The origin of the receptors is a human donor in good health.

The chain is built from TRBV21-1 and TRBJ2-7; the DNA was not used to check the table's D call, TRBD2. TRBV21-1 is listed as a pseudogene. The CDR3 is 14 amino acids. CDR3 protein: CASIWTSGNYEQYF. In DNA form, the CDR3 reads TGTGCCAGCATCTGGACTAGTGGCAACTACGAGCAGTACTTC.

The genes are TRBV20-1 and TRBJ2-7; 12 nucleotides line up with TRBD1. Trimming removed 6 bases from V and 7 bases from J; junction bases left unmatched: 7. The CDR3 has 13 residues. The germline V gene encodes CDR1 DFQATT and CDR2 SNEGSKA (reference sequence). As DNA, the CDR3 is TGCAGTGCCGTCCGGGACAGGGGGCCTGAGCAGTACTTC. This encodes CSAVRDRGPEQYF.

The chain recombines TRBV12-3 or TRBV12-4 with TRBJ2-3, with D tentatively TRBD2 (6 bases). CDR3 size: 14 residues. Trimming removed 8 bases at V and 4 bases at J, with 16 bases between. CDR3 region: CASWPRRVSDTQYF. The CDR3 nucleotides read TGTGCCAGCTGGCCCAGGAGGGTTTCAGATACGCAGTATTTT.

V is TRBV5-1 and J is TRBJ2-5; D may match TRBD1 or TRBD2 (5 bases each). The CDR3 runs 13 residues. The V gene lost 4 bases and the J gene lost 5 bases, with 12 bases spanning the gap. Germline V lookup: CDR1 SGHRS, CDR2 YFSETQ. The CDR3 DNA reads as TGCGCCAGCAGCCTGGGGACCTCGGAGACCCAGTACTTC. Protein sequence: CASSLGTSETQYF.

J is TRBJ1-2 and V is TRBV4-3; D unclear. The germline CDR1 and CDR2 sequences are LGHNA and YSLEER. Trimming cost V 0 bases and J 2 bases, with 13 bases left between them. The CDR3 loop spans 16 amino acids. CDR3 residues: CASSQDLAPANYGYTF. In DNA, the CDR3 is TGCGCCAGCAGCCAAGATCTTGCTCCAGCCAACTATGGCTACACCTTC.

The chain has TRBV12-3 or TRBV12-4 and TRBJ1-4; D possibly corresponds to TRBD1 (5 bases). The CDR3 is made up of 14 amino acids. Trimming shortened V by 6 bases and J by 5 bases, and 13 bases separated the two germline ends. The CDR3 reads CASRSDGGNEKLFF. The CDR3 nucleotides are TGTGCCAGCAGATCGGACGGGGGAAATGAAAAACTGTTTTTT.

The CDR3 region has the DNA TGTGCCAGCAGTGTGGGTTGGGCAGATACGCAGTATTTT. Amino acids: CASSVGWADTQYF. The V gene is TRBV6-1, the J gene TRBJ2-3; D is undetermined. CDR1 is MNHNS and CDR2 is SASEGT in the germline V gene. V was pared by 4 bases and J by 4 bases, with 9 bases between. CDR3 size: 13 residues.

The rearrangement links TRBV4-3 to TRBJ1-1, with TRBD1 as a possible D gene (5 bases). Per germline, CDR1 LGHNA and CDR2 YSLEER. CDR3 length: 16 amino acids. Trimming removed 0 bases from V and 0 bases from J, with 11 bases in between. The CDR3 region has the DNA TGCGCCAGCAGCCAAGATCCAGCGGGGGTGAACACTGAAGCTTTCTTT. It is translated as CASSQDPAGVNTEAFF.

This chain uses TRBV30 with TRBJ1-5; D is unresolved. Trimming shortened V by 4 bases and J by 3 bases, and 10 bases separated the two germline ends. Per germline, CDR1 GTSNPN and CDR2 SVGIG (reference sequence). CDR3 length equals 13 residues. CDR3 region: CAWNLGPNQPQHF. The CDR3, as DNA: TGTGCCTGGAACCTAGGGCCCAATCAGCCCCAGCATTTT.

The chain recombines TRBV7-2 with TRBJ1-1; D unresolved. Trimming cost V 2 bases and J 8 bases, with 15 bases left between them. Germline CDR1 SGHTA, CDR2 FQGNSA. The CDR3 covers 14 residues. CDR3 region: CASSLNAFGTEAFF. As DNA, the CDR3 is TGTGCCAGCAGCTTAAATGCGTTTGGCACGGAAGCTTTCTTT.

J is TRBJ1-2 and V is TRBV13; D gene unclear. Germline-derived CDR1 and CDR2 are PRHDT and FYEKMQ (reference sequence). The CDR3 has 12 amino acids. V gave up 6 bases and J gave up 6 bases, with 11 bases separating them. As DNA, the CDR3 is TGTGCCAGCAGTTGGGGTCCAGATGGCTACACCTTC. Amino acid sequence: CASSWGPDGYTF.

The chain uses TRBV29-1 and TRBJ2-3; 11 nucleotides agree with TRBD2. V shed 5 bases and J 9 bases; nucleotides not matched to a gene: 10. Germline V gives CDR1 SQVTM, CDR2 ANQGSEA. CDR3 length: 14 amino acids. CDR3 coding DNA: TGCAGCGTTTTAATTAGCGGGGGGGCCCAGACGCAGTATTTT. Translation gives CSVLISGGAQTQYF.

This clonotype was recorded only once. The rearrangement uses TRBV19 and TRBJ1-2; D perhaps matches TRBD1 (6 bases). This CDR3 has 14 residues. Looked up from germline, CDR1 is LNHDA and CDR2 is SQIVND (reference sequence). The V and J ends lost 8 bases and 0 bases respectively, with 13 bases between them. CDR3: CASGYRTANYGYTF. The CDR3 nucleotides are TGTGCCAGTGGCTATAGGACAGCTAACTATGGCTACACCTTC.

The V call is TRBV28, the J call TRBJ2-7; TRBD2 agrees at 7 bases. The CDR3 contains 14 residues. V shed 3 bases, J shed 2 bases, and the junction held 4 bases outside the gene matches. Germline V CDR1 and CDR2: MDHEN, SYDVKM. CDR3 loop: CASSFGGWTYEQYF. CDR3 nucleotide sequence: TGTGCCAGCAGTTTCGGGGGGTGGACCTACGAGCAGTACTTC.

The chain employs TRBV5-1 and TRBJ1-5; possible D gene TRBD1, 6 bases. V was pared by 3 bases and J by 0 bases, with 13 bases between. The CDR3 extends over 16 amino acids. Germline V gene data show CDR1 as SGHRS and CDR2 as YFSETQ. The CDR3 region is CASSWGGDTSNQPQHF. CDR3 DNA sequence: TGCGCCAGCAGCTGGGGGGGCGACACTAGCAATCAGCCCCAGCATTTT.

The chain joins TRBV7-9 to TRBJ2-5; a weak D match, TRBD1 (5 bases). Germline V gene sequence: CDR1 SEHNR, CDR2 FQNEAQ (reference sequence). Deletions cut 1 base from V and 3 bases from J, with 6 bases between. The CDR3 sequence is 13 residues long. CDR3 in DNA: TGTGCCAGCAGCTTAGGGACAAAAGAGACCCAGTACTTC. As protein: CASSLGTKETQYF.

The chain combines TRBV7-9 with TRBJ2-7; D remains ambiguous. The CDR3 is 13 amino acids. The germline CDR1 and CDR2 sequences are SEHNR and FQNEAQ (reference sequence). V was shortened by 0 bases and J by 6 bases, with 9 bases between the two germline ends. The CDR3 DNA reads TGTGCCAGCAGCTTAGCGGAACTCGGCGAGCAGTACTTC. Translating it yields CASSLAELGEQYF.

The genes are TRBV5-1 and TRBJ1-1, with a weak D call TRBD1 (6 bases). Germline CDR1 SGHRS, CDR2 YFSETQ. CDR3 length equals 15 residues. Trimming shortened V by 4 bases and J by 1 base, and 14 bases separated the two germline ends. CDR3 bases: TGCGCCAGCAGCCCGCCCGACAGGCGGAACACTGAAGCTTTCTTT. As protein: CASSPPDRRNTEAFF.

The rearrangement links TRBV19 to TRBJ2-5; tentatively, D is TRBD1 (6 bases). CDR3 size: 14 residues. In germline, CDR1 is LNHDA, CDR2 SQIVND (reference sequence). Between the trimmed V and J ends, which lost 2 bases and 3 bases, there was a span of 10 bases. The DNA for the CDR3 is TGTGCCAGTAGTATACGAGGGGGAGAAGAGACCCAGTACTTC. This codes for CASSIRGGEETQYF. Drawing the rest from reference TRBV19 and TRBJ2-5, the complete variable domain is DGGITQSPKYLFRKEGQNVTLSCEQNLNHDAMYWYRQDPGQGLRLIYYSQIVNDFQKGDIAEGYSVSREKKESFPLTVTSAQKNPTAFYLCASSIRGGEETQYFGPGTRLLVL.

The V gene is TRBV5-4, the J gene TRBJ2-7; 10 bases map to TRBD2. After removal of 8 bases from V and 6 bases from J, the junction contained 17 bases not matched to a gene. This CDR3 is 16 amino acids long. Germline V gives CDR1 SGHNT, CDR2 YYREEE (reference sequence). The CDR3 DNA sequence: TGTGCCAGTTCACGGCCAGCGGGGGGGCCAGGCTCCGAGCAGTACTTC. It yields the protein CASSRPAGGPGSEQYF.

This chain uses TRBV13 with TRBJ2-7; no clear D gene. CDR1 and CDR2 from the germline V gene are PRHDT and FYEKMQ (reference sequence). V lost 4 bases and J 3 bases, leaving 13 bases between the germline ends. The CDR3 length is 14 residues. The CDR3 coding sequence is TGTGCCAGCAGCTCCAAGCGACGGCACTACGAGCAGTACTTC. Translation: CASSSKRRHYEQYF.

This clonotype was observed a few times. CDR3 DNA: TGTGCCAGCACCTTGGGCGGCCCGAACACTGAAGCTTTCTTT. Translation gives CASTLGGPNTEAFF. The chain couples TRBV27 to TRBJ1-1; D not resolved. The CDR3 sequence is 14 residues long. V lost 7 bases and J 1 base, leaving 13 bases between the germline ends. In germline, CDR1 is MNHEY, CDR2 SMNVEV (reference sequence).

The chain couples TRBV20-1 to TRBJ2-5; maybe TRBD2 (6 bases). Deletions cut 3 bases from V and 14 bases from J, with 16 bases between. Germline-derived CDR1 and CDR2 are DFQATT and SNEGSKA (reference sequence). The CDR3 covers 11 residues. The DNA for the CDR3 is TGCAGTGCTAGGCGGGACGAGAGGCGTTACTTC. Protein sequence: CSARRDERRYF.

The V and J genes are TRBV9 and TRBJ2-2; no firm D call. The CDR3 spans 15 residues. The germline gives CDR1 SGDLS, CDR2 YYNGEE. Deletions cut 3 bases from V and 0 bases from J, with 9 bases between. The CDR3 loop is CASSATIANTGELFF. For the CDR3, the DNA is TGTGCCAGCAGCGCTACCATAGCGAACACCGGGGAGCTGTTTTTT.

This clonotype has just one count. This chain uses TRBV20-1 with TRBJ2-3; 7 positions match TRBD1. Germline CDR1 reads DFQATT; CDR2 reads SNEGSKA (reference sequence). V was clipped by 5 bases and J by 0 bases; unmatched bases: 11. CDR3 length equals 16 residues. Here the CDR3 DNA reads TGCAGTGCTCCTGACCGACAGGGTGGGAGCACAGATACGCAGTATTTT. The encoded protein is CSAPDRQGGSTDTQYF.

The CDR3 DNA follows: TGTGCCAGCAGTTCCCGGGTTACGACCACAGATACGCAGTATTTT. Translating it yields CASSSRVTTTDTQYF. The V and J genes are TRBV12-3 or TRBV12-4 and TRBJ2-3; D is unclear. Deletions cut 4 bases from V and 2 bases from J, with 13 bases between. The CDR3 runs 15 residues.

The CDR3 DNA reads TGCAGCACCCAGGACAGGCCCGGGAACACTGAAGCTTTCTTT. This translates into CSTQDRPGNTEAFF. V and J are TRBV29-1 and TRBJ1-1, with 7 bases that match TRBD1. The CDR3 runs 14 residues. V lost 8 bases, J lost 1 base, and 10 bases stayed unmatched. Per the germline V gene, CDR1 is SQVTM and CDR2 is ANQGSEA.

The chain couples TRBV20-1 to TRBJ2-3, with TRBD2 matching 7 bases. The V segment lost 0 bases and the J segment 5 bases; nucleotides outside the gene matches: 11. The CDR3 runs 16 residues. Per germline, CDR1 DFQATT and CDR2 SNEGSKA (reference sequence). The CDR3, as DNA: TGCAGTGCTAGAGATCGGCTGGCGGGGGATTTAGATACGCAGTATTTT. Encoded protein: CSARDRLAGDLDTQYF.